Listed below are T cell receptor beta chains from one sample, sequenced in a study of shared clonotypes between healthy human individuals. Some clones are missing from TCRdb's copy, which holds only in-frame ones; the method was immunoSEQ multiplex PCR. The sample records hundreds of thousands of clones, 70% to 80% being singletons. The sequencing input was PBMCs. The receptors stem from a woman aged 40-49 years in good health. Some clones in this sample may be carry-over from other donors' samples. Each CDR3 is given with its conserved first and last residue. D genes are given only for firm matches. Expanded clones are given a class, and other clones once, few, many or no size at all.

d_gene,len,v_gene,j_gene,abundance,CDR3nt,CDR3aa
.,15,TRBV7-9,TRBJ1-4,many,TGTGCCAGCAGCTTAGTAGGGCAGGGGAATGAAAAACTGTTTTTT,CASSLVGQGNEKLFF
TRBD1,14,TRBV5-6,TRBJ2-7,once,TGTGCCAGCAGCTTGACAGGGGAAAACTACGAGCAGTACTTC,CASSLTGENYEQYF
TRBD2,15,TRBV11-3,TRBJ2-2,.,TGTGCCAGCAGCTTCCGGACTAGCGGGTCCGGGGAGCTGTTTTTT,CASSFRTSGSGELFF
TRBD2,16,TRBV28,TRBJ2-1,.,TGTGCCAGCAGTAGGACTAGCGGGGGCCCCTACAATGAGCAGTTCTTC,CASSRTSGGPYNEQFF
.,13,TRBV6-5,TRBJ1-3,.,TGTGCCAGCAGCAAGACAGTTGGAAACACCATATATTTT,CASSKTVGNTIYF
.,13,TRBV2,TRBJ1-2,once,TGTGCCAGCAGTGAACGGGGGAGCTATGGCTACACCTTC,CASSERGSYGYTF
TRBD2,14,TRBV6-1,TRBJ2-5,.,TGTGCCAGCATTCGAGCGGGAGTGGGAGAGACCCAGTACTTC,CASIRAGVGETQYF
TRBD1,14,TRBV5-1,TRBJ1-5,.,TGCGCCAGCAGCATAAGACAGGGCGGTCAGCCCCAGCATTTT,CASSIRQGGQPQHF
.,15,TRBV7-6,TRBJ2-7,few,TGTGCCAGCAGCTTAGCGCCCACCCCTCCGGACGAGCAGTACTTC,CASSLAPTPPDEQYF
TRBD2,14,TRBV10-1,TRBJ2-7,.,TGCGCCAGCAGTGGTAGCGGGAGCTCCTACGAGCAGTACTTC,CASSGSGSSYEQYF
.,16,TRBV11-2,TRBJ2-7,.,TGTGCCAGCAGCTCCTTGATAGCCCGAACTAGGTACGAGCAGTACTTC,CASSSLIARTRYEQYF
.,11,TRBV28,TRBJ2-3,.,TGTGCCGCAGTGGGCCTGGATACGCAGTATTTT,CAAVGLDTQYF
.,11,TRBV6-5,TRBJ1-2,once,TGTGCCAGCAGTTCCCCTAGTGGCTACACCTTC,CASSSPSGYTF
TRBD2,14,TRBV7-6,TRBJ2-5,.,TGTGCCAGCAGCGCCCGCGGGAGTCGAGAGACCCAGTACTTC,CASSARGSRETQYF
.,13,TRBV5-1,TRBJ1-5,once,TGTGCCAGCAGCTTGGGTACCAATCAGCCCCAGCATTTT,CASSLGTNQPQHF
TRBD2,13,TRBV19,TRBJ2-7,.,TGTGCCAGTAGGGCCTGGGGGGGCTACGAGCAGTACTTC,CASRAWGGYEQYF
.,19,TRBV5-6,TRBJ2-6,.,TGTGCCAGCAGCTTGGGACCCAGGGAACTCCCCTCCGGGGCCAACGTCCTGACTTTC,CASSLGPRELPSGANVLTF
.,12,TRBV7-2,TRBJ2-7,many,TGTGCCAGCAGCCAGGACAGCTACGAGCAGTACTTC,CASSQDSYEQYF
TRBD1,15,TRBV6-6,TRBJ1-2,.,TGTGCCAGCAAGGGTCGGCAGGGGGACATGCAGGGCTACACCTTC,CASKGRQGDMQGYTF
.,15,TRBV10-3,TRBJ1-2,.,TGTGCCATCAGTTTAGACAGGTCATTAAACTATGGCTACACCTTC,CAISLDRSLNYGYTF
.,14,TRBV29-1,TRBJ1-4,once,TGCAGCGTTGTTGAGGGGGTTACTAATGAAAAACTGTTTTTT,CSVVEGVTNEKLFF
.,13,TRBV28,TRBJ1-3,few,TGTGCCAGCAGCCCCAACGGACGAAACACCATATATTTT,CASSPNGRNTIYF
.,15,TRBV5-1,TRBJ2-3,.,TGCGCCAGCAGCTTGGCCCAGGGCCACACAGATACGCAGTATTTT,CASSLAQGHTDTQYF
.,14,TRBV2,TRBJ2-2,.,TGTGCCAGCAGGGCTTACGCGAACACCGGGGAGCTGTTTTTT,CASRAYANTGELFF
TRBD1,13,TRBV5-1,TRBJ2-2,.,TGCGCCAGCAGACCACAGGGGGACGGGGAGCTGTTTTTT,CASRPQGDGELFF
.,13,TRBV5-6,TRBJ2-7,.,TGTGCCAGCAGCTTGGGACTATACGAGGGGCAGTACTTC,CASSLGLYEGQYF
TRBD1,15,TRBV5-4,TRBJ1-2,.,TGTGCCAGCAGCTTGGGAGGGGGCGTCAACTATGGCTACACCTTC,CASSLGGGVNYGYTF